The present entry profiles one T cell receptor beta chain with its context. The V segment lost 4 bases and the J segment 9 bases; nucleotides outside the gene matches: 6. The length of the CDR3 is 13 residues. The sample comes from a study of blood T cell repertoires in COVID-19. Here immunoSEQ multiplex PCR was the method, and the copy in TCRdb shows in-frame clones only, minus some. The data show 200,000 to 250,000 clones, about 80% seen once. This rearrangement joins TRBV12-3 or TRBV12-4 to TRBJ2-7; 10 positions match TRBD1. The specimen was peripheral blood. The sequence was collected from a woman aged 30 to 39 who had recovered from COVID-19. CDR3 in amino acids: CASSSGTGVRQYF. In DNA, the CDR3 is TGTGCCAGCAGTTCCGGGACAGGGGTGAGGCAGTACTTC.